This is a list of T cell receptor beta chains from one sample in a study of CD8 T cells in Susac syndrome. TCRdb reprocessed the immunoSEQ multiplex PCR reads with MiXCR, giving one entry per CDR3 protein. The table records around 160,000 distinct CDR3 sequences, around 94% of them present only once. Sample: CD4+ T cells from PBMCs. Receptor source: a human donor with multiple sclerosis. Each CDR3 is given with its conserved first and last residue. A D gene is named only where the DNA matches it firmly. A clone size is listed for some rows: how often the clone was seen (once, few, many), or a class if it is expanded.

>.|.|TRBJ2-7|TRBV28
CASSLLYGEQYF
TGTGCCAGCAGTCTACTATACGGCGAGCAGTACTTC
>.|.|TRBJ2-2|TRBV23-1
CASIPMVNTGELFF
TGCGCCAGCATTCCAATGGTGAACACCGGGGAGCTGTTTTTT
>.|.|TRBJ1-2|TRBV6-2/TRBV6-3
CASSYYPRDGNYGYTF
TGTGCCAGCAGTTACTACCCCCGGGACGGAAACTATGGCTACACCTTC
>.|.|TRBJ2-1|TRBV24-1
CATSEPGAYNEQFF
TGTGCCACCAGTGAACCCGGGGCCTACAATGAGCAGTTCTTC
>TRBD2|.|TRBJ2-7|TRBV20-1
CSAQTGGFSYEQYF
TGCAGTGCCCAAACGGGGGGATTCTCCTACGAGCAGTACTTC
>.|.|TRBJ2-7|TRBV28
CASKGHGSYEQYF
TGTGCCAGCAAAGGACACGGCTCCTACGAGCAGTACTTC
>.|.|TRBJ2-3|TRBV20-1
CSAPGRTHASTDTQYF
TGCAGTGCTCCCGGACGCACACACGCTAGCACAGATACGCAGTATTTT
>TRBD1|.|TRBJ2-7|TRBV6-5
CASSRDSLGVYEQYF
TGTGCCAGCAGTAGGGACAGCCTCGGAGTCTACGAGCAGTACTTC
>TRBD2|.|TRBJ2-1|TRBV4-1
CASSPRRTSGSGNEQFF
TGCGCCAGCAGCCCCCGCCGGACTAGCGGGAGTGGAAATGAGCAGTTCTTC
>.|.|TRBJ1-3|TRBV4-1
CASSQLQGAGDGNTIYF
TGCGCCAGCAGCCAACTCCAGGGCGCAGGGGATGGAAACACCATATATTTT
>.|.|TRBJ2-3|TRBV7-2
CASSLGRADTQYF
TGTGCCAGCAGCTTAGGTCGGGCAGATACGCAGTATTTT
>TRBD1|.|TRBJ1-5|TRBV6-5
CASSRQGVYNQPQHF
TGTGCCAGCTCCCGACAGGGGGTCTACAATCAGCCCCAGCATTTT
>.|.|TRBJ1-1|TRBV29-1
CSVESGGGKTEAFF
TGCAGCGTTGAATCCGGGGGAGGGAAGACTGAAGCTTTCTTT
>TRBD2|.|TRBJ2-7|TRBV5-4
CASSFGTSEYYEQYF
TGTGCCAGCAGCTTTGGGACTAGCGAGTACTACGAGCAGTACTTC
>.|once|TRBJ1-5|TRBV21-1
CASSSTDRGDQPQHF
TGTGCCAGCAGCAGCACCGACAGGGGTGATCAGCCCCAGCATTTT
>TRBD2|.|TRBJ2-1|TRBV30
CACPTSERYNEQFF
TGTGCCTGCCCGACTAGCGAACGTTACAATGAGCAGTTCTTC
>TRBD1|.|TRBJ1-2|TRBV27
CASSWAGGIYGYTF
TGTGCCAGCAGTTGGGCAGGGGGAATCTATGGCTACACCTTC